These 10 T cell receptor beta chains were sequenced from one sample in a study of cytomegalovirus exposure and HLA in healthy donors (dated by TCRdb to 2017 to 2019). The library relied on the immunoSEQ multiplex PCR assay. For the multiplex PCR, a mixture combining 60 forward primers for TCR Vbeta segments and 13 reverse primers for TCR Jbeta segments was used. TCRdb limited this immuneACCESS table to in-frame rearrangements with V and J called. A share of clones is missing; checked studies link under half to unresolved V genes, and the rest is unexplained. The sample table on file contains about 190,000 clones. The leading ten clones occupy almost 6.5% of the sample. Sequencing input: PBMCs. These receptors were taken from a man aged 30-40 years in good health and CMV-seronegative.

V gene TRBV6-1 combines with J gene TRBJ1-1; TRBD1 is a possible D gene (5 bases). CDR3 length: 13 residues. Looked up from germline, CDR1 is MNHNS and CDR2 is SASEGT. The germline V and J ends were trimmed by 6 bases and 4 bases, with 12 bases remaining between them. For the CDR3, the DNA is TGTGCCAGCAGATCCAGGGTGGGCACTGAAGCTTTCTTT. Translated, it gives CASRSRVGTEAFF.

The chain uses TRBV6-5 and TRBJ2-5, with 7 bases lining up with TRBD1. The DNA matches TRBJ2-7 better at its end, which makes the J call doubtful. Germline V CDR1 and CDR2: MNHEY, SVGAGI. The CDR3 length is 13 residues. CDR3 residues: CASSSRGWDEQYF. The CDR3 DNA reads TGTGCCAGCAGTAGCAGGGGGTGGGACGAGCAGTACTTC.

This rearrangement joins TRBV4-1 to TRBJ2-4, with 8 bases that match TRBD1. Per the germline V gene, CDR1 is MGHRA and CDR2 is YSYEKL. J lost 4 bases, V lost 2 bases, and 4 bases had no gene match. The CDR3 has 15 residues. The CDR3 loop reads CASSQYTGGKNIQYF. In nucleotides, the CDR3 is TGCGCCAGCAGCCAATATACAGGGGGGAAAAACATTCAGTACTTC.

The rearrangement links TRBV6-5 to TRBJ1-2; tentative D call: TRBD1 (6 bases). CDR1 is MNHEY and CDR2 is SVGAGI in the germline V gene. Trimming took off 6 bases at V and 8 bases at J, with 16 bases between the two ends. The CDR3 runs 13 residues. This CDR3 reads CASSQQGLQGYTF. DNA for the CDR3: TGTGCCAGCAGCCAACAGGGCCTGCAGGGCTACACCTTC.

The V and J genes are TRBV15 and TRBJ1-4, with a weak D call TRBD1 (6 bases). Trimming left V 0 bases short and J 5 bases short, with 10 bases between. The CDR3 has 15 residues. Germline V CDR1 and CDR2: LNHNV, YYDKDF (reference sequence). The CDR3 DNA is TGTGCCACCAGCAGAGAGGGGGCGGAAAATGAAAAACTGTTTTTT. This codes for CATSREGAENEKLFF.

This rearrangement joins TRBV5-6 to TRBJ2-1; D is perhaps TRBD2 (6 bases). This CDR3 is built from 12 residues. In germline, CDR1 is SGHDT, CDR2 YYEEEE. V lost 4 bases to trimming and J lost 6 bases, with 8 bases between them. The CDR3 loop is CASSPGLNEQFF. For the CDR3, the DNA is TGTGCCAGCAGCCCGGGACTCAATGAGCAGTTCTTC.

This chain connects TRBV5-1 to TRBJ2-7; D is perhaps TRBD1 (6 bases). The germline CDR1 and CDR2 sequences are SGHRS and YFSETQ. The CDR3 sequence is 13 residues long. Trimming cost V 1 base and J 7 bases, with 12 bases left between them. The CDR3 nucleotides read TGCGCCAGCAGCTTGCCTCAGGGGCAGGAGCAGTACTTC. Translation: CASSLPQGQEQYF.

The rearrangement joins TRBV27 to TRBJ1-5; D perhaps matches TRBD1 (6 bases). CDR3 length: 16 amino acids. Trimming shortened V by 2 bases and J by 1 base, and 12 bases separated the two germline ends. In germline, CDR1 is MNHEY, CDR2 SMNVEV (reference sequence). Written as DNA, the CDR3 is TGTGCCAGCAGTTTACGGTCAGGGGCCAGCAATCAGCCCCAGCATTTT. This codes for CASSLRSGASNQPQHF.

The chain combines TRBV10-1 with TRBJ1-2; 12 bases map to TRBD1. The CDR3 contains 15 residues. V was clipped by 3 bases and J by 8 bases; unmatched bases: 7. Germline loops: CDR1 WNHNN, CDR2 SYGVQD (reference sequence). The CDR3 DNA reads as TGCGCCAGCAGTGACGGGACAGGGGGCCGTTTAGGCTACACCTTC. Amino acids: CASSDGTGGRLGYTF.

The chain uses TRBV5-1 and TRBJ2-7, with 11 nucleotides matching TRBD2. Germline trimming cut 6 bases from V and 0 bases from J; bases unmatched to any gene: 5. Germline V CDR1 and CDR2: SGHRS, YFSETQ. The CDR3 length is 15 residues. The CDR3 here is CASMLAGGYSYEQYF. DNA for the CDR3: TGCGCCAGCATGCTAGCGGGAGGTTACTCCTACGAGCAGTACTTC.